This T cell receptor (beta chain) is from a study of regulatory T cells in long-lasting Graves disease. Across the study: New Graves' disease cases had less than 3 months of antithyroid drugs.

General observations from the study: Persistent disease exhibited a predilection for TRBV28, TRBJ1-2 and TRBJ2-5.

As concerns this clonotype: Antigen specificity is unknown.

The CDR3 runs 16 residues. Germline V gene lookup returns CDR1 SGHKS and CDR2 YYEKEE (reference sequence). Trimming cost V 2 bases and J 6 bases; bases outside gene matches: 9. Building of the TCR beta libraries involved iRepertoire HTBI primers and Arm-PCR of CDR3 regions. Via MiXCR, TCRdb re-called the multiplex PCR reads, giving one row per CDR3 protein. Of 450,000 to 500,000 distinct CDR3 sequences in the sample, about 16% were seen once. Documented time point: newly diagnosed GD, antithyroid drugs for less than 3 months. Isolated PBMC RNA provided the starting material for the TCR library. These records were also assigned to another study, of T cells in Graves' hyperthyroidism and ophthalmopathy. That paper states: An absence of ophthalmopathy progression within 18 months meant stable Graves' hyperthyroidism.

This specimen consisted of peripheral blood mononuclear cells (PBMCs), obtained at new diagnosis, from a patient treated with antithyroid drugs. The V call is TRBV5-5, the J call TRBJ2-1; 9 bases are shared with TRBD1. This sequence originates from a man aged 40-55 years with Graves disease. CDR3 loop: CASSFPRTGVGNEQFF. CDR3 coding DNA: TGTGCCAGCAGCTTTCCCCGGACAGGGGTTGGCAATGAGCAGTTCTTC.